The clone carrying this T cell receptor beta chain appeared once. This record belongs to a study of blood T cell repertoires in COVID-19. The table came from immunoSEQ multiplex PCR; TCRdb's copy has only in-frame clones and leaves some out. The repertoire has 300,000 to 400,000 clones, around 91% of them found once; the top ten carry roughly 1%. Germline CDR1 GTSNPN, CDR2 SVGIG (reference sequence). Trimming took off 2 bases at V and 0 bases at J, with 3 bases between the two ends. There are 12 residues in the CDR3. The origin of this receptor is a man between 18 and 29 years old who had recovered from COVID-19. The rearrangement uses TRBV30 and TRBJ2-3, with no clear D. The sequenced sample consisted of PBMCs or T cells enriched from blood (not recorded which). CDR3 amino acids: CAWSLSTDTQYF. Written as DNA, the CDR3 is TGTGCCTGGAGTCTAAGCACAGATACGCAGTATTTT.